These T cell receptor beta chains were read from a single sample in a study of regulatory T cells in long-lasting Graves disease. TCRdb recomputed calls from the multiplex PCR reads with MiXCR, one row per CDR3 protein. The table records a few hundred thousand distinct CDR3 sequences, 13% of them present only once. These data were also reused for a study on T cells in Graves' hyperthyroidism and ophthalmopathy.

The sequenced sample was peripheral blood mononuclear cells (PBMCs), obtained at new diagnosis, from a patient treated with antithyroid drugs. Source of these receptors: a man aged 25 to 40 with Graves disease. The CDR3 runs from the conserved cysteine through the conserved F or W.

v_call cdr3_aa
TRBV29-1 CSVFGGNEQFF
TRBV12-3/TRBV12-4 CASSPVVGSGANVLTF
TRBV12-3/TRBV12-4 CASSLAGGSGELFF
TRBV11-2 CASRPTGSSGNTIYF
TRBV24-1 CATGGYGNEQYF
TRBV28 CAIGTVNTEASF
TRBV28 CASSLSGVVQGSDEQYF
TRBV3-1 CASSLRFGETQYF
TRBV18 CASSLPMGMDGNTIYF
TRBV27 CASRTVGYMNTEAFF
TRBV30 CAWSVPGAPQHF
TRBV6-5 CASSYDEHAIRTEIEGYTF
TRBV7-8 CASSLSFGDTARASTDTQYF
TRBV12-3/TRBV12-4 CASSFMGASSYEQYF
TRBV7-8 CASSLHGPGGLEEKLFF
TRBV20-1 CSAENVQAGETYEQYF
TRBV7-9 CASSFGQGGRNTEAFF
TRBV4-2 CASSPGTRDTQYF
TRBV28 CASTGVRGGEENIQYF
TRBV12-3/TRBV12-4 CASSIRGRVAFF
TRBV6-1 CASSRDGYSNQPQHF
TRBV6-1 CASVAWEAGTDTQYF
TRBV24-1 CATSDTGTGDSSYNEQFF
TRBV5-4 CASSLGFKGGIDEQFF
TRBV6-1 CASSAEPQGWQETQYF
TRBV29-1 CSVVPGQGDGYTF
TRBV27 CASRTVKGGRTDTQYF
TRBV20-1 CSAIRGHQPQHF
TRBV29-1 CSVEDTPMNTEAFF
TRBV20-1 CSARGGREGRETQYF
TRBV20-1 CSASAGGEQFF
TRBV12-3/TRBV12-4 CARSKGGKTEAFF
TRBV3-1 CASSQGIDTEAFF
TRBV6-2/TRBV6-3 CASGETGTNYGYTF
TRBV18 CASSHRQQETQYF
TRBV7-9 CASSLVSGHPTDTQYF
TRBV16 CASSQSGDTYQPQHF
TRBV20-1 CSAGRTSGTDTQYF
TRBV6-2/TRBV6-3 CASSYGVMNTGELFF
TRBV6-2/TRBV6-3 CVSRLPSGSYNEQFF
TRBV10-3 CAISGLAGGYEQYF
TRBV7-8 CASSLTGTGTYGYTF
TRBV7-9 CASSGWGGNTEAFF
TRBV5-1 CASSLGLGPGYGYTF
TRBV6-2/TRBV6-3 CASSYSFGSHEAFF
TRBV7-9 CASSLYGDRGHQPQHF
TRBV2 CASSDSGDLGETQYF
TRBV15 CATSRAMTSGFSYEQYF